The clone carrying this T cell receptor beta chain was observed at least ten times. The authors amplified TCR beta CDR3 regions, and they did so from RNA transcripts for repertoire sequencing. HTBI primers served in a first-round RT-PCR, which a second-round multiplex PCR followed. TCRdb re-called the multiplex PCR reads through MiXCR, storing one row per CDR3 protein. The sample lists almost 400,000 distinct CDR3 sequences, around 16% occurring once. The data were obtained in a study of Graves' ophthalmopathy and Graves' hyperthyroidism. Germline V lookup: CDR1 MNHEY, CDR2 SVGAGI. The CDR3 has 13 amino acids. Trimming shortened V by 2 bases and J by 2 bases, and 7 bases separated the two germline ends.

The sample was peripheral blood. This chain connects TRBV6-5 to TRBJ2-7, with D uncertain. The receptor comes from a woman aged 18-35 years with Graves' ophthalmopathy. The CDR3 DNA follows: TGTGCCAGCAGTTACCCTGGCACCTACGAGCAGTACTTC. It specifies CASSYPGTYEQYF.